This T cell receptor (beta chain) was found in a study of T cells in Graves' hyperthyroidism and ophthalmopathy. Study observations and caveats: Most thyroid clonotypes expanded above 0.001 appeared in blood too. Model output signaled ophthalmopathy a median approximately 6 months ahead of onset.

CDR3 length: 13 amino acids. V gave up 3 bases and J gave up 6 bases; unmatched junction bases: 4. Per germline, CDR1 DFQATT and CDR2 SNEGSKA (reference sequence). Researchers amplified the TCR beta CDR3 regions from RNA transcripts. The HTBI primer set drove a first-round RT-PCR of the TCR CDR3. Via MiXCR, TCRdb re-called the multiplex PCR reads, giving one row per CDR3 protein. The table records about 420,000 distinct CDR3 sequences, 15% to 17% of them present only once. This clonotype was observed a handful of times. No antigen is known for it. The rearrangement links TRBV20-1 to TRBJ2-2, with 7 bases that match TRBD1. The sequence derives from a woman under 30 with Graves' hyperthyroidism. The sequenced sample consisted of blood. The CDR3 loop is CSARGTGAGELFF. CDR3 nucleotide sequence: TGCAGTGCTAGGGGCACAGGGGCCGGGGAGCTGTTTTTT.